This TCR beta chain was captured by sequencing in a study of T cells in Graves' hyperthyroidism and ophthalmopathy. On this clonotype: Its antigen is as yet unknown.

Amplified TCR beta CDR3 regions derived from RNA transcripts. During a first-round RT-PCR of the TCR CDR3, the HTBI primer set was used. Via MiXCR, TCRdb re-called the multiplex PCR reads, giving one row per CDR3 protein. Of fewer than 750,000 distinct CDR3 sequences listed, around 46% are singletons. Findings and caveats of the study: Among clonotypes expanded in thyroid above 0.001, most were also found in blood. The authors' 13 V-J model separated ophthalmopathy from stable hyperthyroidism. Before onset, by a median of around 6.4 months, the model predicted ophthalmopathy.

Exclusion followed for patients with uncontrolled infection, other autoimmune disease, pregnancy or lactation. The CDR3 sequence is 17 residues long. The V and J ends lost 3 bases and 5 bases, in that order; junction bases with no gene match: 17. Germline V gene lookup returns CDR1 DFQATT and CDR2 SNEGSKA (reference sequence). This chain joins TRBV20-1 and TRBJ1-1; TRBD1 matches 8 bases. Sequencing was done on a sample of peripheral blood or thyroid tissue (not recorded which). The origin of this receptor is a woman between 18 and 30 years old with Graves' hyperthyroidism. Here the CDR3 DNA reads TGCAGTGCTAGTCCCATGCGGGAGGGACAGGTCTTTACTGAAGCTTTCTTT. Translated, it gives CSASPMREGQVFTEAFF.